The 16 T cell receptor beta chains reported below all come from one sample, sequenced in a study of T cells in tuberculosis. TCRdb's copy holds only in-frame clones and misses some; the assay was immunoSEQ multiplex PCR. The table lists about 43,000 clones, approximately 94% of them singletons. The sequenced material came from PBMCs. Source of these receptors: a donor between 10 and 35 years old with latent tuberculosis or without tuberculosis infection. Some clones in this sample may be carry-over from other donors' samples.

The chain joins TRBV28 to TRBJ1-4; D is unresolved. The CDR3 has 15 amino acids. Germline CDR1 is MDHEN and CDR2 is SYDVKM. Between the trimmed V and J ends, which lost 2 bases and 2 bases, there was a span of 9 bases. CDR3 loop: CASSLRHLTNEKLFF. DNA of the CDR3: TGTGCCAGCAGTTTAAGACACCTCACTAATGAAAAACTGTTTTTT.

The chain combines TRBV7-2 with TRBJ2-7; D may be TRBD2 (5 bases). CDR3 length: 14 residues. From germline, CDR1 is SGHTA and CDR2 FQGNSA. Trimming took 6 bases from V and 0 from J, leaving 12 bases between them. CDR3 in DNA: TGTGCCAGCAGTCCGGGGAGCATCTCCTACGAGCAGTACTTC. This encodes CASSPGSISYEQYF.

This chain uses TRBV18 with TRBJ2-7; 9 nucleotides align to TRBD1. The J segment lost 2 bases and the V segment lost 5 bases, leaving 1 base of the junction unmatched. The CDR3 has 13 residues. Germline-derived CDR1 and CDR2 are KGHSH and LQKENI. Here the CDR3 reads CASSGQGPYEQYF. CDR3 DNA: TGTGCCAGCTCAGGACAGGGGCCCTACGAGCAGTACTTC.

The rearrangement joins TRBV19 to TRBJ2-1, with D perhaps TRBD2 (5 bases). Germline V gene sequence: CDR1 LNHDA, CDR2 SQIVND (reference sequence). V shed 5 bases and J shed 7 bases, with 18 bases lying between them. CDR3 length: 15 amino acids. The CDR3, as DNA: TGTGCCAGTAGTTTCGGACCCACGACGGGGAATGAGCAGTTCTTC. This encodes CASSFGPTTGNEQFF. The variable domain in full, completed from reference TRBV19 and TRBJ2-1, reads DGGITQSPKYLFRKEGQNVTLSCEQNLNHDAMYWYRQDPGQGLRLIYYSQIVNDFQKGDIAEGYSVSREKKESFPLTVTSAQKNPTAFYLCASSFGPTTGNEQFFGPGTRLTVL.

The J gene is TRBJ2-7, the V gene TRBV4-3; TRBD2 is a possible D gene (6 bases). The germline gives CDR1 LGHNA, CDR2 YSLEER. The CDR3 contains 15 residues. Between the trimmed V and J ends, which lost 0 bases and 6 bases, there was a span of 15 bases. The CDR3 sequence is CASSQDLGGVVEQYF. The CDR3 DNA follows: TGCGCCAGCAGCCAAGATTTGGGGGGAGTAGTCGAGCAGTACTTC.

A few counts support this clone. The chain is built from TRBV7-2 and TRBJ2-7; D call uncertain. The CDR3 has 13 amino acids. The ends were cut back, 1 base at V and 3 bases at J, with 7 bases in the middle. Germline values: CDR1 SGHTA, CDR2 FQGNSA. The CDR3 spells CASSLESHYEQYF. The CDR3 region has the DNA TGTGCCAGCAGCTTAGAGAGTCACTACGAGCAGTACTTC.

The chain uses TRBV11-2 and TRBJ2-1; 10 nucleotides agree with TRBD2. Germline CDR1 SGHAT, CDR2 FQNNGV. There are 19 residues in the CDR3. V dropped 4 bases and J dropped 1; count of bases not matched to a gene: 13. CDR3: CASSSKAGGPIESYNEQFF. The CDR3 region has the DNA TGTGCCAGCAGCTCCAAAGCGGGAGGGCCTATTGAGTCCTACAATGAGCAGTTCTTC.

The chain carries TRBV21-1 and TRBJ1-5; no DNA check was done on the table's D call, TRBD1. TRBV21-1 is assigned pseudogene status. CDR3 length: 18 amino acids. CDR3 coding DNA: TGTGCCAGCGGAGGATCAGGGGGCCGAATCTATAGCAATCAGCCCCAGCATTTT. This translates into CASGGSGGRIYSNQPQHF.

The chain employs TRBV28 and TRBJ2-3; TRBD1 agrees at 7 bases. From germline, CDR1 is MDHEN and CDR2 SYDVKM. V lost 2 bases and J lost 4; bases outside the gene matches: 6. This CDR3 comprises 15 residues. In DNA, the CDR3 is TGTGCCAGCAGTTTAATCAGTCAGGGGGCAGATACGCAGTATTTT. Its translation: CASSLISQGADTQYF. Combining the CDR3 with reference TRBV28 and TRBJ2-3 gives the whole variable domain DVKVTQSSRYLVKRTGEKVFLECVQDMDHENMFWYRQDPGLGLRLIYFSYDVKMKEKGDIPEGYSVSREKKERFSLILESASTNQTSMYLCASSLISQGADTQYFGPGTRLTVL.

The chain recombines TRBV4-1 with TRBJ2-3; D might be TRBD1 (5 bases). This CDR3 is built from 16 residues. The germline V gene encodes CDR1 MGHRA and CDR2 YSYEKL. The germline V and J ends were trimmed by 3 bases and 0 bases, with 13 bases remaining between them. The CDR3 here is CASSQGKGQSTDTQYF. The CDR3 region has the DNA TGCGCCAGCAGCCAGGGTAAGGGGCAGAGCACAGATACGCAGTATTTT.

V and J are TRBV7-2 and TRBJ2-7, with TRBD1 identical over 7 bases. Germline lookup yields CDR1 SGHTA and CDR2 FQGNSA. V was clipped by 0 bases and J by 4 bases; unmatched bases: 6. CDR3 length: 15 residues. CDR3 in amino acids: CASSLAKGQLYEQYF. The CDR3 coding sequence is TGTGCCAGCAGCTTAGCGAAGGGACAGCTATACGAGCAGTACTTC.

V gene TRBV6-6 combines with J gene TRBJ2-1; no reliable D call. Germline V gene data show CDR1 as MNHNY and CDR2 as SVGAGI (reference sequence). Trimming took 2 bases from V and 3 from J, leaving 5 bases between them. This CDR3 comprises 13 residues. CDR3 DNA sequence: TGTGCCAGCAGTTACCGCAGCTACAATGAGCAGTTCTTC. Translated: CASSYRSYNEQFF.

The chain couples TRBV4-3 to TRBJ2-5; 10 nucleotides match TRBD2. The germline CDR1 and CDR2 sequences are LGHNA and YSLEER. CDR3 length: 15 residues. The trim removed 0 bases at V and 5 bases at J, leaving 3 bases unmatched. CDR3 nucleotides: TGCGCCAGCAGCCAAGATGCTAGCGGGAGCGAGACCCAGTACTTC. The encoded protein is CASSQDASGSETQYF.

The rearrangement joins TRBV29-1 to TRBJ1-1; 7 bases align to TRBD1. This CDR3 is built from 15 residues. The junction had 13 bases not matched to a gene; V was cut back by 5 bases and J by 4 bases. Germline CDR1 is SQVTM and CDR2 is ANQGSEA. Written as DNA, the CDR3 is TGCAGCGTTCCTGGGGTTGCAGGGGACAGCACTGAAGCTTTCTTT. Translated, it gives CSVPGVAGDSTEAFF.

The chain employs TRBV18 and TRBJ2-1, with 7 positions matching TRBD2. Per germline, CDR1 KGHSH and CDR2 LQKENI. The junction had 0 bases not matched to a gene; V was cut back by 1 base and J by 6 bases. This CDR3 region has 13 residues. CDR3 bases: TGTGCCAGCTCACCACGGACTAGCAATGAGCAGTTCTTC. It specifies CASSPRTSNEQFF. Together with reference TRBV18 and TRBJ2-1, the CDR3 gives the full variable domain: NAGVMQNPRHLVRRRGQEARLRCSPMKGHSHVYWYRQLPEEGLKFMVYLQKENIIDESGMPKERFSAEFPKEGPSILRIQQVVRGDSAAYFCASSPRTSNEQFFGPGTRLTVL.

V and J are TRBV30 and TRBJ2-1; tentatively, D is TRBD2 (5 bases). Germline V gene data show CDR1 as GTSNPN and CDR2 as SVGIG (reference sequence). CDR3 length: 15 residues. Trimming cost V 2 bases and J 7 bases, with 18 bases left between them. For the CDR3, the DNA is TGTGCCTGGAGTCCCCTCCGGAAAGGCGGGAATGAGCAGTTCTTC. Translation: CAWSPLRKGGNEQFF. Combining the CDR3 with reference TRBV30 and TRBJ2-1 gives the whole variable domain SQTIHQWPATLVQPVGSPLSLECTVEGTSNPNLYWYRQAAGRGLQLLFYSVGIGQISSEVPQNLSASRPQDRQFILSSKKLLLSDSGFYLCAWSPLRKGGNEQFFGPGTRLTVL.